This T cell receptor beta chain was obtained from a study of CD8+CD57+ T cells in acquired aplastic anemia. This clonotype was observed a handful of times. The germline gives CDR1 LNHNV, CDR2 YYDKDF (reference sequence). With 8 bases removed from V and 1 base from J, the gap between germline ends came to 9 bases. The CDR3 has 13 amino acids. The authors sequenced patients whose flow cytometry had shown CD8+CD57+ cell expansion. Genomic DNA was employed as the template in profiling TCR beta VDJ and CDR3. Via MiXCR, TCRdb re-called the reads, giving one row per CDR3 protein. The sample holds around 80,000 distinct CDR3 sequences; roughly 70% are singletons and the top ten take approximately 78%.

V and J are TRBV15 and TRBJ1-3; no clear D. The sequenced material came from sorted CD4+, CD8+, or CD8+CD57+ T cells (not recorded which) from PBMCs. The TCR comes from a human donor with aplastic anemia. DNA for the CDR3: TGTGCCACCCGTAGCCCATCTGGAAACACCATATATTTT. Translation gives CATRSPSGNTIYF. Full variable domain (rest looked up from reference TRBV15 and TRBJ1-3): DAMVIQNPRYQVTQFGKPVTLSCSQTLNHNVMYWYQQKSSQAPKLLFHYYDKDFNNEADTPDNFQSRRPNTSFCFLDIRSPGLGDTAMYLCATRSPSGNTIYFGEGSWLTVV.